Below, 2 T cell receptor beta chains from the same sample are listed, as sequenced in a study of T-cell memory formation after mild COVID-19 (dated by TCRdb to 2020 to 2022). Preparation of the library involved 5' RACE. Sequenced using an Illumina NovaSeq 6000. TCRdb reanalyzed the raw reads on its own, using fastp at Q25 for trimming and MiXCR for clone calling, and kept in-frame beta chains. Each entry merges the rows of one CDR3 protein and shows their most common DNA and genes. The sample table lists about 350,000 distinct CDR3 sequences, 20% to 25% of them with a count of one. The ten largest clones take up roughly a fifth of the sample. Sequencing was performed on PBMCs or a T cell subset sorted from them (not recorded which). These receptors were obtained from a man aged 18 to 30 who had mild COVID-19 (a few samples of this study predate the infection). The sample titles of this study are shuffled in the database, so cell type and time point are left out; the donor was told from shared clones.

This clonotype has just a few counts. The chain joins TRBV6-5 to TRBJ1-3; D unclear. The CDR3 is made up of 14 amino acids. Germline V gene data show CDR1 as MNHEY and CDR2 as SVGAGI. V lost 5 bases, J lost 2 bases, and 10 bases lay in between. CDR3 DNA: TGTGCCAGCAGTGGGTCGCGAGCTGGAAACACCATATATTTT. Translation: CASSGSRAGNTIYF.

This chain uses TRBV24-1 with TRBJ2-5; TRBD2 aligns across 8 bases. The V segment lost 5 bases and the J segment 5 bases; nucleotides outside the gene matches: 9. The V gene's germline CDR1 is KGHDR and CDR2 SFDVKD. This CDR3 contains 15 residues. The CDR3 nucleotides are TGTGCCACCAGTGTATTTCGGGGGGGTACCGAGACCCAGTACTTC. Translation gives CATSVFRGGTETQYF.